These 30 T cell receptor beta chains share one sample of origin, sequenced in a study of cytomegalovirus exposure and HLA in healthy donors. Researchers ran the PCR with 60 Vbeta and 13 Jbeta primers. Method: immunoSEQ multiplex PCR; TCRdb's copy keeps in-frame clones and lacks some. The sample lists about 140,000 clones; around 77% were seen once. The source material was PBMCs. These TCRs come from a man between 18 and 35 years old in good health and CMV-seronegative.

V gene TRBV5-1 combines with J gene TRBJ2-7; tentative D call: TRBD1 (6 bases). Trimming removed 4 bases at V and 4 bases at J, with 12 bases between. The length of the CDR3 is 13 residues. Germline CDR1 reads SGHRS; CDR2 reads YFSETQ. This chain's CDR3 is CASSMTGTYEQYF. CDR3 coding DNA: TGCGCCAGCAGCATGACAGGAACATACGAGCAGTACTTC.

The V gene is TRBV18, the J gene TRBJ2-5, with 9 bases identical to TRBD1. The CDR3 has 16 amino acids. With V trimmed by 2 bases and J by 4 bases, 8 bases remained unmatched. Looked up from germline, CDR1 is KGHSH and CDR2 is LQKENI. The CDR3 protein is CASSPWDREEGETQYF. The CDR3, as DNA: TGTGCCAGCTCACCATGGGACAGGGAGGAGGGAGAGACCCAGTACTTC.

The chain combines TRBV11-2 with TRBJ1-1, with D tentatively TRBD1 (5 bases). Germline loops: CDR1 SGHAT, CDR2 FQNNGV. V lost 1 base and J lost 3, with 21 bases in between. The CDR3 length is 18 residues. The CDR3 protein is CASSLVRQGGIRDTEAFF. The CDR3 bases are TGTGCCAGCAGCTTAGTGAGGCAGGGAGGGATTAGGGACACTGAAGCTTTCTTT. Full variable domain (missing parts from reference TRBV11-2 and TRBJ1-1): EAGVAQSPRYKIIEKRQSVAFWCNPISGHATLYWYQQILGQGPKLLIQFQNNGVVDDSQLPKDRFSAERLKGVDSTLKIQPAKLEDSAVYLCASSLVRQGGIRDTEAFFGQGTRLTVV.

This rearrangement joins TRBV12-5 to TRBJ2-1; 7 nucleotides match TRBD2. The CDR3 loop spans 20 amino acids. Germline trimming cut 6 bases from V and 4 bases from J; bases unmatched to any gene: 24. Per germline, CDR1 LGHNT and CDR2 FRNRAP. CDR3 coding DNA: TGTGCTAGTGGGGGAAAAGGGATAAAGGGAGGCGGGGGATATTACAATGAGCAGTTCTTC. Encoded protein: CASGGKGIKGGGGYYNEQFF. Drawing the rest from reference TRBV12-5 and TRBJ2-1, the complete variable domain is DARVTQTPRHKVTEMGQEVTMRCQPILGHNTVFWYRQTMMQGLELLAYFRNRAPLDDSGMPKDRFSAEMPDATLATLKIQPSEPRDSAVYFCASGGKGIKGGGGYYNEQFFGPGTRLTVL.

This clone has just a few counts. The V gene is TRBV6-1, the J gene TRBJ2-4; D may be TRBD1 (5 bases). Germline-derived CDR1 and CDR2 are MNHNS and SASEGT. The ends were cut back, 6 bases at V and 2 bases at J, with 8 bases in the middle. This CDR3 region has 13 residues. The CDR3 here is CASRGVSKNIQYF. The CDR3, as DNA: TGTGCCAGCAGAGGGGTTTCCAAAAACATTCAGTACTTC.

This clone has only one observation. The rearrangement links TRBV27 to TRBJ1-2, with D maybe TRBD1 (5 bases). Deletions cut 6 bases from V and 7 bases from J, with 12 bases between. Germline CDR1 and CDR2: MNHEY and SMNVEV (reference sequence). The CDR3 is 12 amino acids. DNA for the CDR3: TGTGCCAGCAGCCAGGGTTTATTTGGCTACACCTTC. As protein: CASSQGLFGYTF.

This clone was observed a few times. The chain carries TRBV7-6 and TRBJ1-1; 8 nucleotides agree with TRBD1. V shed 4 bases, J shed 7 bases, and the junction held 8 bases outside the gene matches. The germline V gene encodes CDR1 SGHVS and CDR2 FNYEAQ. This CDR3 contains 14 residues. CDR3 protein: CASSSGTGHREAFF. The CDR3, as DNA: TGTGCCAGCAGCTCAGGGACAGGCCACCGTGAAGCTTTCTTT.

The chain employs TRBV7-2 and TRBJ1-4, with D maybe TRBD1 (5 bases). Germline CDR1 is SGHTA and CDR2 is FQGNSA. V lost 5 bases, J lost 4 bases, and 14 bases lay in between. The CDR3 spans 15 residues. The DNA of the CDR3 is TGTGCCAGCAGCACAAGGGGTCCGAGTAATGAAAAACTGTTTTTT. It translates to CASSTRGPSNEKLFF.

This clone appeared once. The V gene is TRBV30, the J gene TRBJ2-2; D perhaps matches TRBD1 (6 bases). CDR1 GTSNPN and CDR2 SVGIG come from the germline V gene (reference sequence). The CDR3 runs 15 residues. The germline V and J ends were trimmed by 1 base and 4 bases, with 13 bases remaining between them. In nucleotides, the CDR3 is TGTGCCTGGAGTGGAGGTGGGGGCGGCACCGGGGAGCTGTTTTTT. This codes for CAWSGGGGGTGELFF.

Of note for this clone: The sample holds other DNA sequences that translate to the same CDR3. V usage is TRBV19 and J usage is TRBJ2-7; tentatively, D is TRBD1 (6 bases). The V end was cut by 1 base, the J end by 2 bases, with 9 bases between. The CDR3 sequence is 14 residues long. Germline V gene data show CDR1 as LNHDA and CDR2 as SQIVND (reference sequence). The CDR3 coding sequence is TGTGCCAGTAGTATAGGAACAGGGCCCTACGAGCAGTACTTC. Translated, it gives CASSIGTGPYEQYF.

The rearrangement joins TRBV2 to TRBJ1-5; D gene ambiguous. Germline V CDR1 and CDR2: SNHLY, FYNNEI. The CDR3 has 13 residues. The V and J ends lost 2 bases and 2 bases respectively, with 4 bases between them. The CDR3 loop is CASSEQGNQPQHF. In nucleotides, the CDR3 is TGTGCCAGCAGTGAACAGGGCAATCAGCCCCAGCATTTT.

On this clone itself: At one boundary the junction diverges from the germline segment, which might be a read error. The CDR3 reads CSSVDSYGYTF. Written as DNA, the CDR3 is TGTTCCAGCGTCGATAGCTATGGCTACACCTTC. The J gene is TRBJ1-2, the V gene TRBV7-9; D is undetermined. The CDR3 consists of 11 residues. Germline CDR1 and CDR2: SEHNR and FQNEAQ (reference sequence).

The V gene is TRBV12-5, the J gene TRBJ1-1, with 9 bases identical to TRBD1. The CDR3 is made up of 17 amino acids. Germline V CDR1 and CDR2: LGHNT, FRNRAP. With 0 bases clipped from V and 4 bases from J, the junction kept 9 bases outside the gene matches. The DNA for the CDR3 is TGTGCTAGTGGTTTGGTTCGGACAGGGGAGGATAGCACTGAAGCTTTCTTT. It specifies CASGLVRTGEDSTEAFF.

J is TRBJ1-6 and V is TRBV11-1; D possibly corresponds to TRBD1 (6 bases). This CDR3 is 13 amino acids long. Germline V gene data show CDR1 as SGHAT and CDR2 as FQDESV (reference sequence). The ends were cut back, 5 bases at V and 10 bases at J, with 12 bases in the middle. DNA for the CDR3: TGTGCCAGCAGCAGAAGCAGGGGCTCACCCCTCCACTTT. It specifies CASSRSRGSPLHF.

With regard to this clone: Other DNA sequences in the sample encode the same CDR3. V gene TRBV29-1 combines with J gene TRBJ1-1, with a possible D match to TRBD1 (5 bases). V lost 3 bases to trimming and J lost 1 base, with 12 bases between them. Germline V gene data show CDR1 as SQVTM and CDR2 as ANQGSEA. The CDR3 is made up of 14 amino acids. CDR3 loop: CSVEGRGWNTEAFF. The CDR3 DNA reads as TGCAGCGTTGAGGGTAGGGGTTGGAACACTGAAGCTTTCTTT. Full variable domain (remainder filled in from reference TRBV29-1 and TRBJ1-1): SAVISQKPSRDICQRGTSLTIQCQVDSQVTMMFWYRQQPGQSLTLIATANQGSEATYESGFVIDKFPISRPNLTFSTLTVSNMSPEDSSIYLCSVEGRGWNTEAFFGQGTRLTVV.

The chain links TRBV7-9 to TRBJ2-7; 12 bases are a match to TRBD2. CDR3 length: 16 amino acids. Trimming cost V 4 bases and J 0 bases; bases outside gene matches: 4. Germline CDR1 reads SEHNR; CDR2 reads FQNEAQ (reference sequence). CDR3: CASSSTSGGDSYEQYF. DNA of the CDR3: TGTGCCAGCAGCTCGACTAGCGGGGGTGACTCCTACGAGCAGTACTTC. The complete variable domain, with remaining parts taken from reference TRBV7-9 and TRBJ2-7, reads DTGVSQNPRHKITKRGQNVTFRCDPISEHNRLYWYRQTLGQGPEFLTYFQNEAQLEKSRLLSDRFSAERPKGSFSTLEIQRTEQGDSAMYLCASSSTSGGDSYEQYFGPGTRLTVT.

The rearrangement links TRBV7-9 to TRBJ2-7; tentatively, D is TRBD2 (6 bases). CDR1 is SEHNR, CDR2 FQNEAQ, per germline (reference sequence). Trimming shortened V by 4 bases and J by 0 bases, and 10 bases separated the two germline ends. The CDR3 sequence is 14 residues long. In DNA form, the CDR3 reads TGTGCCAGCAGCTCGGGGGTAGTCTCCTACGAGCAGTACTTC. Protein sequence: CASSSGVVSYEQYF.

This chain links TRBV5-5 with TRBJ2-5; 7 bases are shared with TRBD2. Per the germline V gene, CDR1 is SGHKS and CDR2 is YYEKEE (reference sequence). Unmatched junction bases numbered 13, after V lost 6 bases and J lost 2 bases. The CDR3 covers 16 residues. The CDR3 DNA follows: TGTGCCAGCAACCATAGGCAGCGGGGCACTCAAGAGACCCAGTACTTC. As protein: CASNHRQRGTQETQYF.

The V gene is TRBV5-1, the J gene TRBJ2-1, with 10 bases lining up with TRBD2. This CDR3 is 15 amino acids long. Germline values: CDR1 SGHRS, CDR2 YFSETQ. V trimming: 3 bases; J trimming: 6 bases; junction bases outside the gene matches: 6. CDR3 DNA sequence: TGCGCCAGCAGCTGGGGAGCGGGGGGGGCCAATGAGCAGTTCTTC. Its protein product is CASSWGAGGANEQFF.

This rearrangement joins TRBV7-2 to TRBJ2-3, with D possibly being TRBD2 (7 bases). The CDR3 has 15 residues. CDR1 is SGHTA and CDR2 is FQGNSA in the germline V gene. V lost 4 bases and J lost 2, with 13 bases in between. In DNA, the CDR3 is TGTGCCAGCAGCTCGGGGGGCACTCCCACAGATACGCAGTATTTT. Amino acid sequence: CASSSGGTPTDTQYF. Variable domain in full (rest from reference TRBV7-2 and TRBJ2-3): GAGVSQSPSNKVTEKGKDVELRCDPISGHTALYWYRQSLGQGLEFLIYFQGNSAPDKSGLPSDRFSAERTGGSVSTLTIQRTQQEDSAVYLCASSSGGTPTDTQYFGPGTRLTVL.

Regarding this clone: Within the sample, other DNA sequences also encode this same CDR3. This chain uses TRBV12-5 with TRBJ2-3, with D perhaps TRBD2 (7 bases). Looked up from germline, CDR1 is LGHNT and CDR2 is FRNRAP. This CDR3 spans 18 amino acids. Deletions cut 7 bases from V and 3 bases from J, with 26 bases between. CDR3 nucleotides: TGTGCTAGTGATTGGACTAGAATAATGGGGGGCACAACAGATACGCAGTATTTT. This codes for CASDWTRIMGGTTDTQYF.

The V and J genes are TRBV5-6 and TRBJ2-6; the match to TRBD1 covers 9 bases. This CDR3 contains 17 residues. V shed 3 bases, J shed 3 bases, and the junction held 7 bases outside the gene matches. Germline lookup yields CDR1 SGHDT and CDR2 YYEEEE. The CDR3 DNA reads TGTGCCAGCAGCTCCGGGACAGGGTCTATTGGGGCCAACGTCCTGACTTTC. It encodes CASSSGTGSIGANVLTF.

The CDR3 DNA reads TGCGCCAGCAGTGAAGCGGGAAACGAGCAGTACTTC. Its protein is CASSEAGNEQYF. The genes are TRBV10-1 and TRBJ2-7, with 7 bases aligning to TRBD2. Germline trimming cut 3 bases from V and 5 bases from J; bases unmatched to any gene: 1. Germline lookup yields CDR1 WNHNN and CDR2 SYGVQD (reference sequence). The CDR3 length is 12 residues.

CDR3 protein: CASSPFGDRGGENTEAFF. In DNA form, the CDR3 reads TGTGCCAGCAGTCCTTTCGGAGACAGGGGAGGGGAGAACACTGAAGCTTTCTTT. This chain uses TRBV27 with TRBJ1-1; 8 bases align to TRBD1. This CDR3 is built from 18 residues. V dropped 5 bases and J dropped 1; count of bases not matched to a gene: 15. Germline assignment: CDR1 MNHEY and CDR2 SMNVEV (reference sequence).

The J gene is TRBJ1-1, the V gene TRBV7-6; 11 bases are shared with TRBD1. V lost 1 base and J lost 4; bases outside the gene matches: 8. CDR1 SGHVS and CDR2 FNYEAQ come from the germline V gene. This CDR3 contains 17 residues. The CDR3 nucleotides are TGTGCCAGCAGCTTAGGGACAGGGGGCGTTCACGGCACTGAAGCTTTCTTT. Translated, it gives CASSLGTGGVHGTEAFF.

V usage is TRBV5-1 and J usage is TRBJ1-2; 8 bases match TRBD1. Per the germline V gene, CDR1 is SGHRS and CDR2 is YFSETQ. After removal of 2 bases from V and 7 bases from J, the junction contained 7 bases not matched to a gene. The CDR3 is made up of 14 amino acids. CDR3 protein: CASSFRQGRAGYTF. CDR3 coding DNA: TGCGCCAGCAGCTTTCGACAGGGGAGGGCTGGCTACACCTTC.

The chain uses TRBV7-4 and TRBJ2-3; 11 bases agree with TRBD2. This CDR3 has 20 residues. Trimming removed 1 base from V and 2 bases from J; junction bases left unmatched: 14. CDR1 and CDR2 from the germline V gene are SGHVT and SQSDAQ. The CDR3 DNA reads TGTGCCAGCAGCTTAGAAAGCTATAGCGGGGGGGCGTCATTCACAGATACGCAGTATTTT. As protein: CASSLESYSGGASFTDTQYF. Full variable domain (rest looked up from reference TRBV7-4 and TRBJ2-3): GAGVSQSPRYKVAKRGRDVALRCDSISGHVTLYWYRQTLGQGSEVLTYSQSDAQRDKSGRPSGRFSAERPERSVSTLKIQRTEQGDSAVYLCASSLESYSGGASFTDTQYFGPGTRLTVL.

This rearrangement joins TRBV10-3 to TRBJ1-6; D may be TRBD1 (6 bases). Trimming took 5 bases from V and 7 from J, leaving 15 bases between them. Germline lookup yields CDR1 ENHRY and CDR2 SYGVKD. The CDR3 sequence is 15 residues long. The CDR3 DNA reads TGTGCCATCAGTCGGTCGCAGGGGCCCAATTCACCCCTCCACTTT. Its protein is CAISRSQGPNSPLHF.

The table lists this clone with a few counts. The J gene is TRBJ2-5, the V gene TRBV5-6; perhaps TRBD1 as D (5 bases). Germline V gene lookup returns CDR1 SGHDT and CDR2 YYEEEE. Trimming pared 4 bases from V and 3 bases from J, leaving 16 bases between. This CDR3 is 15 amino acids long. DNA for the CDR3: TGTGCCAGCAGCATTCGACAGTTCGGAGAAGAGACCCAGTACTTC. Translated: CASSIRQFGEETQYF.

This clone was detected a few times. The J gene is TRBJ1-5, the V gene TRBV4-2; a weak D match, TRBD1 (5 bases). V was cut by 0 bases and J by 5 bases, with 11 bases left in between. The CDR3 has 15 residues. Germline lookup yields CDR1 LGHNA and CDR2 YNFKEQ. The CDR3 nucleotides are TGTGCCAGCAGCCAAGATGGGGGGTCGGATCAGCCCCAGCATTTT. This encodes CASSQDGGSDQPQHF.